Listed here are 18 T cell receptor beta chains from one sample, sequenced in a study of T cells in Graves' hyperthyroidism and ophthalmopathy. The TCR beta CDR3 regions underwent amplification using RNA transcripts as the source. A first-round RT-PCR of the TCR CDR3 used the HTBI primer set. MiXCR was run by TCRdb on the multiplex PCR reads, yielding one entry per CDR3 protein. Of approximately 490,000 distinct CDR3 sequences listed, roughly 22% are singletons. Sequenced input: blood. These receptors were taken from a woman aged 65 to 85 with Graves' ophthalmopathy.

The CDR3 sequence: CASSTGTGLHEQYF. CDR3 nucleotides: TGTGCCAGTAGTACCGGGACAGGGTTACACGAGCAGTACTTC. The V and J genes are TRBV19 and TRBJ2-7; 9 nucleotides match TRBD1. The CDR3 runs 14 residues. After removal of 4 bases from V and 5 bases from J, the junction contained 6 bases not matched to a gene. Germline V gene data show CDR1 as LNHDA and CDR2 as SQIVND (reference sequence).

V is TRBV7-2 and J is TRBJ2-7; 9 nucleotides line up with TRBD1. Germline CDR1 and CDR2: SGHTA and FQGNSA. This CDR3 has 15 amino acids. Trimming took 2 bases from V and 2 from J; bases not matched to a gene: 4. The CDR3 loop is CASSLYWDRAYEQYF. The CDR3 DNA reads as TGTGCCAGCAGCTTATACTGGGACAGGGCCTACGAGCAGTACTTC.

The chain links TRBV28 to TRBJ1-1; D is unresolved. V was clipped by 0 bases and J by 3 bases, with 8 bases between them. This CDR3 contains 14 residues. Germline V gene sequence: CDR1 MDHEN, CDR2 SYDVKM. CDR3 bases: TGTGCCAGCAGTTTATGGTTAGGCGACACTGAAGCTTTCTTT. This sequence encodes CASSLWLGDTEAFF.

The table lists this clonotype with a few counts. V is TRBV30 and J is TRBJ2-1; D gene unclear. Germline loops: CDR1 GTSNPN, CDR2 SVGIG (reference sequence). The CDR3 is 13 amino acids. V was shortened by 0 bases and J by 11 bases, with 14 bases between the two germline ends. The DNA for the CDR3 is TGTGCCTGGAGTGTACTGCTTAAAGCGCAGCAGTTCTTC. This gives the protein CAWSVLLKAQQFF.

This clonotype showed up many times. V usage is TRBV12-3 or TRBV12-4 and J usage is TRBJ1-5; D is perhaps TRBD1 (5 bases). The V end lost 3 bases, the J end lost 6 bases, and 12 bases lay between the germline ends. This CDR3 spans 14 amino acids. The CDR3 sequence: CASSFTQGSQPQHF. The CDR3 nucleotides read TGTGCCAGCAGTTTTACCCAGGGCTCTCAGCCCCAGCATTTT.

This chain links TRBV2 with TRBJ2-7; 7 positions agree with TRBD2. CDR3 length: 13 amino acids. Germline V lookup: CDR1 SNHLY, CDR2 FYNNEI. Trimming took 5 bases from V and 6 from J; bases not matched to a gene: 7. CDR3 region: CASSNAGRGEQYF. The CDR3 nucleotides read TGTGCCAGCAGTAACGCAGGGAGGGGCGAGCAGTACTTC.

Many counts were recorded for this clonotype. V gene TRBV2 combines with J gene TRBJ2-7, with D unresolved. CDR1 SNHLY and CDR2 FYNNEI come from the germline V gene. There are 12 residues in the CDR3. V shed 2 bases and J shed 5 bases, with 7 bases lying between them. The DNA of the CDR3 is TGTGCCAGCAGTGAAACGGTGCACGAGCAGTACTTC. Protein: CASSETVHEQYF.

This clonotype was seen a few times. The DNA of the CDR3 is TGTGCCAGCAGAGACAGATTGTCACCCCTCCACTTT. It translates to CASRDRLSPLHF. V usage is TRBV28 and J usage is TRBJ1-6; tentatively, D is TRBD1 (5 bases). This CDR3 contains 12 residues. The ends were cut back, 6 bases at V and 10 bases at J, with 10 bases in the middle. Germline loops: CDR1 MDHEN, CDR2 SYDVKM.

This clonotype was detected only a few times. The V gene is TRBV20-1, the J gene TRBJ1-5; D ambiguous. Germline assignment: CDR1 DFQATT and CDR2 SNEGSKA (reference sequence). Trimming removed 3 bases at V and 0 bases at J, with 9 bases between. The CDR3 is 14 residues long. CDR3 amino acids: CSASPHNSNQPQHF. The CDR3 DNA reads as TGCAGTGCTAGTCCCCATAATAGCAATCAGCCCCAGCATTTT.

This clonotype was seen a few times. This rearrangement joins TRBV5-1 to TRBJ2-3; D not certain. Per germline, CDR1 SGHRS and CDR2 YFSETQ. The V end was cut by 1 base, the J end by 2 bases, with 8 bases between. This CDR3 is 14 amino acids long. CDR3 nucleotide sequence: TGCGCCAGCAGCTTGAGCACCCACACAGATACGCAGTATTTT. Encoded protein: CASSLSTHTDTQYF.

This clonotype was found a few times. V usage is TRBV6-1 and J usage is TRBJ1-4; no firm D call. This CDR3 has 16 amino acids. Germline loops: CDR1 MNHNS, CDR2 SASEGT. With 2 bases removed from V and 0 bases from J, the gap between germline ends came to 10 bases. The CDR3, as DNA: TGTGCCAGCAGTGAAAACCCGGTAGCAACTAATGAAAAACTGTTTTTT. As protein: CASSENPVATNEKLFF.

This sequence joins TRBV10-3 and TRBJ1-5; TRBD1 might be the D (6 bases). Trimming removed 0 bases from V and 9 bases from J, with 15 bases in between. CDR3 length: 15 amino acids. Per the germline V gene, CDR1 is ENHRY and CDR2 is SYGVKD. The DNA of the CDR3 is TGTGCCATCAGTGAGTCCTTCGGGGGGCCTAGGCCCCAGCATTTT. Encoded protein: CAISESFGGPRPQHF.

This clonotype was counted only a few times. The J gene is TRBJ2-7, the V gene TRBV12-3 or TRBV12-4, with 8 bases that match TRBD1. Unmatched junction bases numbered 6, after V lost 4 bases and J lost 7 bases. The CDR3 extends over 13 amino acids. The CDR3 spells CASSSRTGWEQYF. In DNA, the CDR3 is TGTGCCAGCAGTTCACGGACAGGGTGGGAGCAGTACTTC.

This clonotype was recorded many times. The chain combines TRBV7-2 with TRBJ2-7; no definite D call. The CDR3 is made up of 13 amino acids. Trimming shortened V by 4 bases and J by 5 bases, and 12 bases separated the two germline ends. The germline gives CDR1 SGHTA, CDR2 FQGNSA. CDR3 in amino acids: CASSYPVTHEQYF. The CDR3 DNA sequence: TGTGCCAGCAGCTATCCGGTGACGCACGAGCAGTACTTC.

The chain links TRBV20-1 to TRBJ1-1; weak D call: TRBD1 (5 bases). V lost 7 bases, J lost 2 bases, and 11 bases lay in between. Germline CDR1 is DFQATT and CDR2 is SNEGSKA (reference sequence). CDR3 length: 12 amino acids. The CDR3 protein is CSVMQGNTEAFF. The CDR3 DNA follows: TGCAGTGTGATGCAGGGTAACACTGAAGCTTTCTTT.

This clonotype was observed at least ten times. The chain is built from TRBV2 and TRBJ2-7, with 10 bases identical to TRBD2. V lost 5 bases, J lost 3 bases, and 7 bases stayed unmatched. The CDR3 has 15 amino acids. Germline-derived CDR1 and CDR2 are SNHLY and FYNNEI. Here the CDR3 reads CASSPASGSIYEQYF. The CDR3 DNA reads TGTGCCAGCAGTCCGGCTAGCGGGAGTATCTACGAGCAGTACTTC.

This clonotype was detected only a few times. V is TRBV19 and J is TRBJ1-2; no reliable D call. This CDR3 comprises 15 residues. The ends were cut back, 7 bases at V and 8 bases at J, with 23 bases in the middle. Germline loops: CDR1 LNHDA, CDR2 SQIVND (reference sequence). CDR3 bases: TGTGCCAGTACGGCGATCCCCTCTACGATGGCGGGCTACACCTTC. Its protein is CASTAIPSTMAGYTF.

Only one count was recorded for this clonotype. Germline is not matched at one junction end, which may reflect a read error. The chain couples TRBV6-9 to TRBJ2-7; D might be TRBD2 (6 bases). CDR3 size: 13 residues. Germline CDR1 and CDR2: MNHGY and SVAAGI. In nucleotides, the CDR3 is TGTGTCAGCAGTTACTGGCAGGGAGGCGAGCAGTACTTC. This sequence encodes CVSSYWQGGEQYF.